This T cell receptor (beta chain) was identified during a study of cytomegalovirus exposure and HLA in healthy donors. Study-wide results and limits: Across donors, presence/absence analyses took sequencing depth to be roughly uniform. TCR beta sequences reportedly predicted most subjects' HLA-A and HLA-B alleles accurately.

At sampling all donors were nominally healthy, likely with unrecorded immune exposures. Both 60 Vbeta primers and 13 Jbeta primers went into the PCR. The table came from immunoSEQ multiplex PCR; TCRdb's copy has only in-frame clones and leaves some out. The data hold about 120,000 clones, with 80% observed a single time. The CDR3 runs to 14 residues. Germline values: CDR1 SEHNR, CDR2 FQNEAQ (reference sequence). Trimming cost V 4 bases and J 3 bases, with 11 bases left between them. To note about this clone: Its antigen is as yet unknown.

The sequence derives from a man aged 25 to 45 in good health and CMV-seronegative. The chain uses TRBV7-9 and TRBJ2-3; D is unclear. The sequencing input was PBMCs. CDR3 residues: CASSWVAETDTQYF. For the CDR3, the DNA is TGTGCCAGCAGCTGGGTGGCGGAGACAGATACGCAGTATTTT. The full variable domain, rest sourced from reference TRBV7-9 and TRBJ2-3, is DTGVSQNPRHKITKRGQNVTFRCDPISEHNRLYWYRQTLGQGPEFLTYFQNEAQLEKSRLLSDRFSAERPKGSFSTLEIQRTEQGDSAMYLCASSWVAETDTQYFGPGTRLTVL.